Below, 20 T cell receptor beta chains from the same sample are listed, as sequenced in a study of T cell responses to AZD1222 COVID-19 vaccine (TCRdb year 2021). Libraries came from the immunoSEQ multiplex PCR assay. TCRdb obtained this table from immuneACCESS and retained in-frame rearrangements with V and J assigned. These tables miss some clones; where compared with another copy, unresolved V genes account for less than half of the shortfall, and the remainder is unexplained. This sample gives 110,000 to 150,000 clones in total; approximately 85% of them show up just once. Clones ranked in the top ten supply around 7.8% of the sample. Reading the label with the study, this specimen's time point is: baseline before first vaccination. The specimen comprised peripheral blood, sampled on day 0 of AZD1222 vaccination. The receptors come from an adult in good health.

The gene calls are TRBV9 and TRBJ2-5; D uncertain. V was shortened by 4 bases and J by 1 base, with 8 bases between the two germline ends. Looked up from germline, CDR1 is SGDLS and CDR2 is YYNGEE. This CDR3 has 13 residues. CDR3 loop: CASSKRVQETQYF. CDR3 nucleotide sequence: TGTGCCAGCAGCAAACGGGTCCAAGAGACCCAGTACTTC.

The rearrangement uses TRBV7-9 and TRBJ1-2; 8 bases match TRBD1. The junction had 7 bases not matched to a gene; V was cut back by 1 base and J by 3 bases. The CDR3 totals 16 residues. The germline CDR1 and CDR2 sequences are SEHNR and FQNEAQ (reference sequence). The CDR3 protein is CASSLERTGWDYGYTF. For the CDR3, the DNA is TGTGCCAGCAGCTTAGAAAGGACAGGGTGGGACTATGGCTACACCTTC.

In DNA, the CDR3 is TGTGCCAGCAGCCAAGTTGGGTCGGGTAGTGGCTATGGCTACACCTTC. It codes for CASSQVGSGSGYGYTF. V gene TRBV14 combines with J gene TRBJ1-2; D gene ambiguous. Looked up from germline, CDR1 is SGHDN and CDR2 is FVKESK. V was cut by 1 base and J by 4 bases, with 16 bases left in between. The CDR3 consists of 16 residues. The entire variable domain, with the rest obtained from reference TRBV14 and TRBJ1-2, is as follows: EAGVTQFPSHSVIEKGQTVTLRCDPISGHDNLYWYRRVMGKEIKFLLHFVKESKQDESGMPNNRFLAERTGGTYSTLKVQPAELEDSGVYFCASSQVGSGSGYGYTFGSGTRLTVV.

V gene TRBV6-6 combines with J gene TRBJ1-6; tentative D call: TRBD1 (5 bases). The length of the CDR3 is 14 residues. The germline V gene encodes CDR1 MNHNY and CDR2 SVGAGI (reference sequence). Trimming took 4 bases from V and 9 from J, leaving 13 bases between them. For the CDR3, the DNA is TGTGCCAGCAGTTCCCACCCGGGGCGTTCACCCCTCCACTTT. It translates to CASSSHPGRSPLHF.

Here the CDR3 DNA reads TGTGCCTGGAGTGTCTTTGACATGAACACTGAAGCTTTCTTT. This encodes CAWSVFDMNTEAFF. The chain links TRBV30 to TRBJ1-1; D unclear. The CDR3 covers 14 residues. Germline V lookup: CDR1 GTSNPN, CDR2 SVGIG (reference sequence). V was clipped by 0 bases and J by 0 bases, with 8 bases between them.

The CDR3 coding sequence is TGTGCCAGCAGTGAAGCAAAGGGAAGGTCCGTCTCCTACGAGCAGTACTTC. It codes for CASSEAKGRSVSYEQYF. The rearrangement joins TRBV6-1 to TRBJ2-7; no clear D. The germline CDR1 and CDR2 sequences are MNHNS and SASEGT. The ends were cut back, 0 bases at V and 0 bases at J, with 15 bases in the middle. The CDR3 totals 17 residues.

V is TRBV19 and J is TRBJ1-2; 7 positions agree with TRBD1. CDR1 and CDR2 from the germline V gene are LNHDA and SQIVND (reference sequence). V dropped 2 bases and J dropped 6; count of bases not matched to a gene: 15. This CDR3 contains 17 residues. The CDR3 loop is CASSIKPPESRGDGYTF. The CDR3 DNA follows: TGTGCCAGTAGTATAAAACCCCCTGAGTCCAGGGGGGATGGCTACACCTTC.

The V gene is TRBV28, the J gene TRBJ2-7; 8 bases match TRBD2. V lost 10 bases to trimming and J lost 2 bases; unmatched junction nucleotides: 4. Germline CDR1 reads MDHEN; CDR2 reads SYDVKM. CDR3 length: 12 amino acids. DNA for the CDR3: TGTGCCATAGCGGGGAGCGCCTACGAGCAGTACTTC. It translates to CAIAGSAYEQYF.

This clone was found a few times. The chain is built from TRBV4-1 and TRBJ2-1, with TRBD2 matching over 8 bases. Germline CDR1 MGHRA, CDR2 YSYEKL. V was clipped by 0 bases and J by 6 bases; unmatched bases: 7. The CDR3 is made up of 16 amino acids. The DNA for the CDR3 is TGCGCCAGCAGCCAAGATACGGGACTAGTTGTCAATGAGCAGTTCTTC. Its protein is CASSQDTGLVVNEQFF.

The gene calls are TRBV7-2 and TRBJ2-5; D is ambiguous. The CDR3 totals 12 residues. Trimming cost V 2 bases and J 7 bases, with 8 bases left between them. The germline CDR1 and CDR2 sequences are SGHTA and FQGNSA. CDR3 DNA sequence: TGTGCCAGCAGCTTAAGTTGGGTGACCCAGTACTTC. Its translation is CASSLSWVTQYF.

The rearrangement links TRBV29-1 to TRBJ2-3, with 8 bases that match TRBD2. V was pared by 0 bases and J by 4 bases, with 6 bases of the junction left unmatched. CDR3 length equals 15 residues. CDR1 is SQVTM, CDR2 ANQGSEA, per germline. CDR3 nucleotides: TGCAGCGTTGAAGATCAAAGCGGGAGCCCAGATACGCAGTATTTT. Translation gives CSVEDQSGSPDTQYF.

CDR3 in amino acids: CASSAQRGTDTQYF. The CDR3 region has the DNA TGTGCCAGCAGTGCTCAGCGGGGCACAGATACGCAGTATTTT. The rearrangement uses TRBV2 and TRBJ2-3; D might be TRBD2 (6 bases). The CDR3 sequence is 14 residues long. Germline V gives CDR1 SNHLY, CDR2 FYNNEI. Trimming pared 4 bases from V and 1 base from J, leaving 9 bases between.

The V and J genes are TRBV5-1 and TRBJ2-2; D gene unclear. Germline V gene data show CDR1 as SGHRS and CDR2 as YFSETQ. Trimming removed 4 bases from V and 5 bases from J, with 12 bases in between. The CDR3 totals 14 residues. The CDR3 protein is CASSRPAATGELFF. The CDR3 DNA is TGCGCCAGCAGCCGACCCGCGGCGACCGGGGAGCTGTTTTTT.

The CDR3 loop is CASTPGPIAGLGELFF. CDR3 sequence (DNA): TGTGCCAGTACCCCGGGCCCGATAGCGGGACTCGGGGAGCTGTTTTTT. This chain joins TRBV19 and TRBJ2-2; 8 bases fit TRBD2. Germline loops: CDR1 LNHDA, CDR2 SQIVND (reference sequence). V shed 7 bases, J shed 7 bases, and the junction held 14 bases outside the gene matches. This CDR3 is built from 16 residues.

CDR3 loop: CASSGGDGNQPQHF. CDR3 DNA: TGTGCCAGCAGTGGGGGCGACGGCAATCAGCCCCAGCATTTT. The chain recombines TRBV2 with TRBJ1-5; maybe TRBD1 (5 bases). Trimming stripped 4 bases from V and 2 bases from J, with 9 bases between. The germline gives CDR1 SNHLY, CDR2 FYNNEI. There are 14 residues in the CDR3.

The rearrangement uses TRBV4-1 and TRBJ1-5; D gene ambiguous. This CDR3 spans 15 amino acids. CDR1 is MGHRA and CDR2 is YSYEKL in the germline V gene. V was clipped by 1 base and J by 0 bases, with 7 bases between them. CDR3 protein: CASSQGQSSNQPQHF. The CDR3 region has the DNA TGCGCCAGCAGCCAAGGGCAGTCTAGCAATCAGCCCCAGCATTTT.

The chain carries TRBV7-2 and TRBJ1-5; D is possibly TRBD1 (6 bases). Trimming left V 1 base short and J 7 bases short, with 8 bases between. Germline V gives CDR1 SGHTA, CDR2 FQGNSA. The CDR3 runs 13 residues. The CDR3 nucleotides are TGTGCCAGCAGCTTAGGACAGGAGCAGCCCCAGCATTTT. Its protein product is CASSLGQEQPQHF.

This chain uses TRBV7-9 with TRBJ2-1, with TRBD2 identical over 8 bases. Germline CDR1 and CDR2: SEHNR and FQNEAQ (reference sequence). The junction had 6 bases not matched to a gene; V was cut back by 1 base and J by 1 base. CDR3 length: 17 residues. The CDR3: CASSLGLGLVSYNEQFF. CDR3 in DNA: TGTGCCAGCAGCTTAGGACTGGGACTAGTTTCCTACAATGAGCAGTTCTTC.

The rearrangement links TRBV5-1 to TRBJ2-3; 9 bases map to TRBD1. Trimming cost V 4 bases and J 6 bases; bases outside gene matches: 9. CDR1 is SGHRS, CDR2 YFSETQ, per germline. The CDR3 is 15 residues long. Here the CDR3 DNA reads TGCGCCAGCAGCGCCGGGACAGGGTCAATTGATACGCAGTATTTT. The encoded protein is CASSAGTGSIDTQYF.

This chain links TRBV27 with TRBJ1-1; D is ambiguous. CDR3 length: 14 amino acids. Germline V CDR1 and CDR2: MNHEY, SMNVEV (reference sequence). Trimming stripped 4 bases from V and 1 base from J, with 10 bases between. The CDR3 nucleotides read TGTGCCAGCAGTTGGATGGGCCCGAACACTGAAGCTTTCTTT. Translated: CASSWMGPNTEAFF.